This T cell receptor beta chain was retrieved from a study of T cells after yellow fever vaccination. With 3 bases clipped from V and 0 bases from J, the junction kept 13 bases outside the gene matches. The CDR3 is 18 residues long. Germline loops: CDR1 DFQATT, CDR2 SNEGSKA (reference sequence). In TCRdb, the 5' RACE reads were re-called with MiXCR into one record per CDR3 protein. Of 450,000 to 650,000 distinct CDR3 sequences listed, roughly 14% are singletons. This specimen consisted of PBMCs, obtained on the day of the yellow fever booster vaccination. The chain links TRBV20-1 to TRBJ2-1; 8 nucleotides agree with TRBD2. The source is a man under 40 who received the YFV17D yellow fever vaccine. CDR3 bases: TGCAGTGCTAGTCCCCTTCCGCCGGCGGGAGGCTCCTACAATGAGCAGTTCTTC. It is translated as CSASPLPPAGGSYNEQFF.